Below, 22 T cell receptor beta chains from the same sample are listed, as sequenced in a study of shared clonotypes between healthy human individuals. Assay: immunoSEQ multiplex PCR; the TCRdb copy retains only in-frame clones and omits some. Here the sample spans over 1.4 million clones, roughly 97% being singletons. Sequenced input: naive CD4+ T cells sorted from blood. As to subset: CD45RA+ positively selected. These receptors all stem from a man aged 30 to 45 in good health.

The chain is built from TRBV5-1 and TRBJ2-5; no clear D gene. Trimming cost V 4 bases and J 2 bases, with 15 bases left between them. The CDR3 is 15 amino acids. The germline V gene encodes CDR1 SGHRS and CDR2 YFSETQ. CDR3 in DNA: TGCGCCAGCAGCCCCGATTCGGTCGGACAAGAGACCCAGTACTTC. Encoded protein: CASSPDSVGQETQYF.

This chain's CDR3 is CASSRPGQGNYEQYF. CDR3 sequence (DNA): TGTGCCAGCAGCCGCCCGGGACAGGGTAACTACGAGCAGTACTTC. This rearrangement joins TRBV28 to TRBJ2-7; 9 bases are a match to TRBD1. The germline gives CDR1 MDHEN, CDR2 SYDVKM. The CDR3 covers 15 residues. V was pared by 6 bases and J by 3 bases, with 9 bases of the junction left unmatched.

This chain links TRBV11-3 with TRBJ2-1, with D perhaps being TRBD1 or TRBD2 (5 bases each). This CDR3 contains 14 residues. Per germline, CDR1 SGHNT and CDR2 YENEEA. V was pared by 5 bases and J by 9 bases, with 17 bases between. As DNA, the CDR3 is TGTGCCAGCAGCCCCCCCCATGGGACGTTTGAGCAGTTCTTC. Translating gives CASSPPHGTFEQFF.

This clone showed up just a few times. Other DNA variants within this sample encode the same CDR3. The CDR3 DNA is TGCGCCAGCAGCTTGGAGGGCTCTGGGGCCAACGTCCTGACTTTC. Translated, it gives CASSLEGSGANVLTF. This rearrangement joins TRBV5-1 to TRBJ2-6; D gene unclear. The CDR3 has 15 residues. Per germline, CDR1 SGHRS and CDR2 YFSETQ. Trimming cost V 0 bases and J 0 bases, with 4 bases left between them. The whole variable domain, filled in from reference TRBV5-1 and TRBJ2-6, reads KAGVTQTPRYLIKTRGQQVTLSCSPISGHRSVSWYQQTPGQGLQFLFEYFSETQRNKGNFPGRFSGRQFSNSRSEMNVSTLELGDSALYLCASSLEGSGANVLTFGAGSRLTVL.

The V call is TRBV15, the J call TRBJ2-2; the match to TRBD2 covers 12 bases. The ends lost 6 bases at V and 4 bases at J; junction bases unmatched: 3. CDR1 LNHNV and CDR2 YYDKDF come from the germline V gene (reference sequence). The CDR3 covers 15 residues. The CDR3 DNA is TGTGCCACCAGAGCACTAGCGGGAGGCACCGGGGAGCTGTTTTTT. It encodes CATRALAGGTGELFF. Using reference TRBV15 and TRBJ2-2 for the parts outside the CDR3, the full variable domain is DAMVIQNPRYQVTQFGKPVTLSCSQTLNHNVMYWYQQKSSQAPKLLFHYYDKDFNNEADTPDNFQSRRPNTSFCFLDIRSPGLGDTAMYLCATRALAGGTGELFFGEGSRLTVL.

The gene calls are TRBV28 and TRBJ2-5; 8 bases align to TRBD2. The J segment lost 4 bases and the V segment lost 4 bases, leaving 8 bases of the junction unmatched. From germline, CDR1 is MDHEN and CDR2 SYDVKM. CDR3 length: 15 amino acids. CDR3 residues: CASSSTPGLGETQYF. CDR3 in DNA: TGTGCCAGCAGTTCTACACCGGGACTAGGAGAGACCCAGTACTTC.

J is TRBJ2-7 and V is TRBV19, with TRBD1 matching 7 bases. This CDR3 is 13 amino acids long. With 6 bases clipped from V and 3 bases from J, the junction kept 5 bases outside the gene matches. Germline CDR1 and CDR2: LNHDA and SQIVND (reference sequence). Written as DNA, the CDR3 is TGTGCCAGTAGCCTAACAGGGGACTACGAGCAGTACTTC. Translation: CASSLTGDYEQYF.

V gene TRBV7-2 combines with J gene TRBJ1-5, with a possible D match to TRBD1 (5 bases). Germline V gene lookup returns CDR1 SGHTA and CDR2 FQGNSA. The CDR3 runs to 15 residues. Trimming shortened V by 5 bases and J by 3 bases, and 14 bases separated the two germline ends. CDR3 protein: CASSRNWGDNQPQHF. The CDR3 DNA follows: TGTGCCAGCAGCCGGAACTGGGGGGACAATCAGCCCCAGCATTTT.

Comments on this clone: The identical CDR3 is also encoded by other nucleotide sequences in the sample. V is TRBV7-2 and J is TRBJ1-2, with no clear D. Trimming pared 1 base from V and 2 bases from J, leaving 8 bases between. The CDR3 length is 14 residues. CDR1 and CDR2 (germline): SGHTA, FQGNSA. CDR3 amino acids: CASSLVAGNYGYTF. Here the CDR3 DNA reads TGTGCCAGCAGCTTAGTCGCCGGCAACTATGGCTACACCTTC.

This chain connects TRBV18 to TRBJ2-5; no definite D call. The CDR3 has 14 residues. Germline CDR1 KGHSH, CDR2 LQKENI. V was pared by 6 bases and J by 4 bases, with 15 bases between. CDR3 residues: CASSPPVHRETQYF. The CDR3 DNA follows: TGTGCCAGCTCCCCCCCGGTACACAGAGAGACCCAGTACTTC.

The CDR3 nucleotides read TGTGCCAGCAGTTTACGGACACCCGGAAACACCATATATTTT. This sequence encodes CASSLRTPGNTIYF. The chain employs TRBV28 and TRBJ1-3, with D possibly being TRBD1 (5 bases). There are 14 residues in the CDR3. The V gene's germline CDR1 is MDHEN and CDR2 SYDVKM. Trimming took 2 bases from V and 4 from J, leaving 9 bases between them.

The CDR3 loop reads CASNLKPDGLAGSLQETQYF. CDR3 DNA sequence: TGTGCCAGCAACCTGAAGCCCGACGGACTAGCGGGAAGTCTTCAAGAGACCCAGTACTTC. The rearrangement uses TRBV5-4 and TRBJ2-5, with 12 bases lining up with TRBD2. Germline values: CDR1 SGHNT, CDR2 YYREEE (reference sequence). Unmatched junction bases numbered 20, after V lost 6 bases and J lost 2 bases. The CDR3 spans 20 residues.

The rearrangement links TRBV6-1 to TRBJ1-5; D is uncertain. The V end lost 1 base, the J end lost 7 bases, and 8 bases lay between the germline ends. The CDR3 spans 13 residues. CDR1 is MNHNS, CDR2 SASEGT, per germline. The CDR3, as DNA: TGTGCCAGCAGTGAAGGGATGGCCCAGCCCCAGCATTTT. Its translation: CASSEGMAQPQHF.

V and J are TRBV7-3 and TRBJ2-2; D is ambiguous. The CDR3 sequence is 14 residues long. Trimming shortened V by 6 bases and J by 4 bases, and 12 bases separated the two germline ends. CDR1 SGHTA and CDR2 FQGTGA come from the germline V gene. DNA of the CDR3: TGTGCCAGCAGTTTACTCCCCTTCACCGGGGAGCTGTTTTTT. This codes for CASSLLPFTGELFF.

The rearrangement uses TRBV11-2 and TRBJ2-7, with unresolved D. Germline CDR1 SGHAT, CDR2 FQNNGV. The CDR3 is 12 residues long. V shed 3 bases and J shed 6 bases, with 9 bases lying between them. The CDR3, as DNA: TGTGCCAGCAGCTTTGGTGGTGGCGAGCAGTACTTC. Amino acid sequence: CASSFGGGEQYF. Combining the CDR3 with reference TRBV11-2 and TRBJ2-7 gives the whole variable domain EAGVAQSPRYKIIEKRQSVAFWCNPISGHATLYWYQQILGQGPKLLIQFQNNGVVDDSQLPKDRFSAERLKGVDSTLKIQPAKLEDSAVYLCASSFGGGEQYFGPGTRLTVT.

J is TRBJ1-5 and V is TRBV7-8; possibly TRBD1 for D (5 bases). CDR3 length: 15 residues. Germline values: CDR1 SGHVS, CDR2 FQNEAQ. The germline V and J ends were trimmed by 2 bases and 2 bases, with 10 bases remaining between them. The CDR3 loop reads CASSLRRGGNQPQHF. CDR3 coding DNA: TGTGCCAGCAGCTTAAGGCGGGGGGGCAATCAGCCCCAGCATTTT.

The gene calls are TRBV27 and TRBJ2-7, with 9 bases identical to TRBD1. With 6 bases clipped from V and 5 bases from J, the junction kept 8 bases outside the gene matches. The CDR3 totals 14 residues. From germline, CDR1 is MNHEY and CDR2 SMNVEV (reference sequence). As DNA, the CDR3 is TGTGCCAGCAGGGCGCGGGACAGGGCCCACGAGCAGTACTTC. It yields the protein CASRARDRAHEQYF.

Turning to this clone: The sample contains more than one DNA sequence encoding this CDR3. The chain couples TRBV18 to TRBJ1-5, with D uncertain. Germline CDR1 is KGHSH and CDR2 is LQKENI. The V end lost 3 bases, the J end lost 3 bases, and 6 bases lay between the germline ends. The CDR3 runs to 13 residues. DNA for the CDR3: TGTGCCAGCTCACCGAAGGACAATCAGCCCCAGCATTTT. Its translation is CASSPKDNQPQHF.

Only one count was recorded for this clone. The chain is built from TRBV28 and TRBJ2-7; 11 nucleotides agree with TRBD2. The ends lost 3 bases at V and 6 bases at J; junction bases unmatched: 10. CDR1 and CDR2 from the germline V gene are MDHEN and SYDVKM. This CDR3 comprises 16 residues. The CDR3 loop is CASSFIGSGRAAEQYF. The CDR3 DNA reads TGTGCCAGCAGTTTTATCGGTAGCGGGAGGGCCGCCGAGCAGTACTTC.

The rearrangement links TRBV28 to TRBJ2-1; 7 nucleotides line up with TRBD2. CDR3 length equals 14 residues. Germline trimming cut 8 bases from V and 2 bases from J; bases unmatched to any gene: 6. Germline V gene sequence: CDR1 MDHEN, CDR2 SYDVKM. CDR3 amino acids: CASLSGVAYNEQFF. CDR3 nucleotide sequence: TGTGCCAGCCTAAGCGGGGTAGCCTACAATGAGCAGTTCTTC.

The genes are TRBV7-9 and TRBJ2-5; D could derive from TRBD1 or TRBD2 (7 bases each). CDR3 length: 15 amino acids. Germline-derived CDR1 and CDR2 are SEHNR and FQNEAQ (reference sequence). With 8 bases removed from V and 5 bases from J, the gap between germline ends came to 21 bases. CDR3 amino acids: CASGGGDRVEETQYF. The CDR3 nucleotides are TGTGCCAGCGGGGGGGGCGACAGGGTTGAGGAGACCCAGTACTTC.

This rearrangement joins TRBV19 to TRBJ2-5; D is perhaps TRBD2 (7 bases). The V end lost 3 bases, the J end lost 5 bases, and 16 bases lay between the germline ends. This CDR3 comprises 15 residues. CDR1 and CDR2 (germline): LNHDA, SQIVND (reference sequence). The CDR3 DNA sequence: TGTGCCAGTAGTATGGGAGGGACATACTTTGAGACCCAGTACTTC. Protein product: CASSMGGTYFETQYF.